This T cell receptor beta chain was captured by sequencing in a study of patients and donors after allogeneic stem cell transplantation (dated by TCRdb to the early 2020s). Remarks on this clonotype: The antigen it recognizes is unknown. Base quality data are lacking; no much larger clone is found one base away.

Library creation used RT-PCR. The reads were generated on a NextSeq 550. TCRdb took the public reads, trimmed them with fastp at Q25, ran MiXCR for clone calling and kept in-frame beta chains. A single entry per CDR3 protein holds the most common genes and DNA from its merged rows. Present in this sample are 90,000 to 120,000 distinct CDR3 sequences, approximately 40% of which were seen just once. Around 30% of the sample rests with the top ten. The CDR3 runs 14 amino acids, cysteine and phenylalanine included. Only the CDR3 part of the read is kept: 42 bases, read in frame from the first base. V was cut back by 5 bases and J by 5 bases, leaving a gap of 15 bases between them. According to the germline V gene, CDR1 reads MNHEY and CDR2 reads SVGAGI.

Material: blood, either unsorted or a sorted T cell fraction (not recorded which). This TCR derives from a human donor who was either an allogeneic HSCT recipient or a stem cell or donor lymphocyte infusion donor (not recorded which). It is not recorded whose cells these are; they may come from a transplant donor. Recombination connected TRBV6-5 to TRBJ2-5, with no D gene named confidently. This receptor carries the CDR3 CASSLTPWAETQYF. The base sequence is TGTGCCAGCAGTCTTACCCCTTGGGCGGAGACCCAGTACTTC.